This T cell receptor (beta chain) stems from a study of blood T cells in healthy people across ages. Study summary: Using template switching, researchers captured about one barcoded beta molecule for each two T cells.

Combining a sample-barcoded 5' primer with a J-beta primer mix, a second PCR ran for 7 to 11 cycles. TCRdb recomputed calls from the 5' RACE reads with MiXCR, one row per CDR3 protein. The table lists 850,000 to 1,300,000 distinct CDR3 sequences, 40% to 45% of them singletons, with approximately 20% in the top ten. Germline assignment: CDR1 GTSNPN and CDR2 SVGIG (reference sequence). V shed 5 bases and J 3 bases; nucleotides not matched to a gene: 9. This CDR3 has 14 residues. Each sample used at least 6 million PBMCs. The specimen was blood. V is TRBV30 and J is TRBJ2-5; 7 bases fit TRBD1. The clonotype originates from a woman aged 60-75 years in good health. In nucleotides, the CDR3 is TGTGCCTGGGCCCACAGGGGTCACAAAGAGACCCAGTACTTC. It is translated as CAWAHRGHKETQYF.